This record looks at one T cell receptor (beta chain) sequence and its context. This sample was taken from a study of shared clonotypes between healthy human individuals. This was a deep-level run. Under the authors' procedure: Sequence data from immunoSEQ were junction-only and lacked quality scores; consequently, filtering differed. Produced via immunoSEQ multiplex PCR; TCRdb's table is partial and in-frame only. The V and J calls and clone size were taken over from that table, and D and trimming were inferred from the DNA. In the table there are roughly 500,000 clones, 70% to 80% of which are singletons. The V gene end was trimmed by 5 bases and the J gene end by 8 bases; junction bases not matched to a gene: 11. Germline CDR1 is LNHDA and CDR2 is SQIVND (reference sequence). This CDR3 region has 15 residues.

This chain joins TRBV19 and TRBJ1-2; 10 nucleotides line up with TRBD1. This TCR came from a middle-aged woman in good health. Some clones in this sample may be carry-over from other donors' samples. The material sequenced was PBMCs. In nucleotides, the CDR3 is TGTGCCAGTAGTCTCTCGGGACAGGGGATCGAGGGCTACACCTTC. Translated: CASSLSGQGIEGYTF.